The 10 T cell receptor beta chains below come from one sample, sequenced in a study of cytomegalovirus exposure and HLA in healthy donors. 13 Jbeta primers and 60 Vbeta primers were used for the PCR. The method was immunoSEQ multiplex PCR; TCRdb's version includes in-frame clones alone and lacks a portion of them. The sample yields 150,000 to 200,000 clones, around 75% seen once. Sequenced: PBMCs. These receptors came from a human donor in good health.

The rearrangement links TRBV6-1 to TRBJ1-1; D unclear. The germline V gene encodes CDR1 MNHNS and CDR2 SASEGT. V lost 0 bases and J 0 bases, leaving 14 bases between the germline ends. CDR3 length: 17 residues. Here the CDR3 DNA reads TGTGCCAGCAGTGAAGCGCGGGGTGGAACAATGAACACTGAAGCTTTCTTT. Translation gives CASSEARGGTMNTEAFF.

CDR3 coding DNA: TGTGCCAGCAGTTACTCTACCCCGGGACAACCCTATGGCTACACCTTC. The encoded protein is CASSYSTPGQPYGYTF. This chain connects TRBV6-6 to TRBJ1-2; tentatively, D is TRBD1 (6 bases). Trimming shortened V by 0 bases and J by 4 bases, and 15 bases separated the two germline ends. Germline-derived CDR1 and CDR2 are MNHNY and SVGAGI (reference sequence). CDR3 size: 16 residues.

Here the CDR3 DNA reads TGTGCCAGCAGCCTATCAGAGACCCAGTACTTC. It codes for CASSLSETQYF. The chain uses TRBV6-5 and TRBJ2-5; D gene unclear. This CDR3 has 11 amino acids. The V gene lost 6 bases and the J gene lost 4 bases, with 6 bases spanning the gap. Germline loops: CDR1 MNHEY, CDR2 SVGAGI.

In its sample, this clone was seen a few times. The chain recombines TRBV25-1 with TRBJ1-1; D is ambiguous. The CDR3 runs to 12 residues. The germline gives CDR1 MGHDK, CDR2 SYGVNS. The V end was cut by 5 bases, the J end by 3 bases, with 7 bases between. In nucleotides, the CDR3 is TGTGCCAGCAGTAAAGCGGACACTGAAGCTTTCTTT. As protein: CASSKADTEAFF.

The rearrangement uses TRBV7-2 and TRBJ2-2; TRBD1 agrees at 7 bases. Losses at the gene ends were 5 bases for V and 6 bases for J; bases not matched to a gene: 6. The CDR3 totals 14 residues. The germline gives CDR1 SGHTA, CDR2 FQGNSA. As DNA, the CDR3 is TGTGCCAGCAGCCGACAGGGCCTAGCCGGGGAGCTGTTTTTT. Translating gives CASSRQGLAGELFF.

This clone showed up just once. The chain couples TRBV4-3 to TRBJ2-5, with no clear D. Germline V gene sequence: CDR1 LGHNA, CDR2 YSLEER. V lost 0 bases and J 13 bases, leaving 15 bases between the germline ends. The CDR3 is 13 residues long. The CDR3 here is CASSQERAGPPYF. CDR3 nucleotide sequence: TGCGCCAGCAGCCAAGAACGAGCAGGTCCTCCGTACTTC.

CDR3 bases: TGCGCCAGCAGCCATACAGGGACGGGCACTGAAGCTTTCTTT. Amino acids: CASSHTGTGTEAFF. The chain has TRBV5-1 and TRBJ1-1; TRBD1 is a possible D gene (6 bases). The length of the CDR3 is 14 residues. The germline V gene encodes CDR1 SGHRS and CDR2 YFSETQ. The germline V and J ends were trimmed by 4 bases and 4 bases, with 14 bases remaining between them.

The V and J genes are TRBV5-4 and TRBJ2-2, with 7 bases aligning to TRBD1. V lost 3 bases to trimming and J lost 3 bases; unmatched junction nucleotides: 8. Looked up from germline, CDR1 is SGHNT and CDR2 is YYREEE (reference sequence). The CDR3 totals 16 residues. The CDR3 loop is CASSSGTAGYTGELFF. The DNA for the CDR3 is TGTGCCAGCAGCTCAGGGACAGCAGGATACACCGGGGAGCTGTTTTTT.

The genes are TRBV27 and TRBJ2-7; 10 bases match TRBD1. Per the germline V gene, CDR1 is MNHEY and CDR2 is SMNVEV (reference sequence). The CDR3 totals 12 residues. J lost 2 bases, V lost 8 bases, and 0 bases had no gene match. CDR3 nucleotides: TGTGCCAGCGGGACAGGGGCCTACGAGCAGTACTTC. Translated: CASGTGAYEQYF.

The gene calls are TRBV4-3 and TRBJ2-7; 7 bases fit TRBD2. V lost 0 bases to trimming and J lost 6 bases; unmatched junction nucleotides: 8. CDR1 and CDR2 (germline): LGHNA, YSLEER. The CDR3 spans 15 residues. The CDR3 here is CASSQDTGGGSEQYF. In DNA form, the CDR3 reads TGCGCCAGCAGCCAAGATACGGGCGGGGGTAGCGAGCAGTACTTC.